One and the same sample provided the 17 T cell receptor beta chains below, sequenced in a study of OX40 agonist ivuxolimab in advanced cancers. Generated by immunoSEQ multiplex PCR, the TCRdb table keeps only in-frame clones and is missing some. Counted here are tens of thousands of clones, 70% to 90% occurring once; the ten biggest clones make up about 50%. Sequencing was performed on CD4+ or CD8+ T cells sorted from blood, taken in a trial of the OX40 agonist ivuxolimab. The receptor set was obtained from an adult with an advanced solid tumor such as melanoma, head and neck, liver or kidney cancer.

This sequence joins TRBV11-3 and TRBJ2-7; possibly TRBD1 for D (5 bases). V dropped 1 base and J dropped 2 bases, with 12 bases sitting between them. Per the germline V gene, CDR1 is SGHNT and CDR2 is YENEEA. There are 15 residues in the CDR3. The CDR3 region has the DNA TGTGCCAGCAGCTTAGGGGGCAGGGCTACCTACGAGCAGTACTTC. It is translated as CASSLGGRATYEQYF. Full variable domain (outside the CDR3, taken from reference TRBV11-3 and TRBJ2-7): EAGVVQSPRYKIIEKKQPVAFWCNPISGHNTLYWYLQNLGQGPELLIRYENEEAVDDSQLPKDRFSAERLKGVDSTLKIQPAELGDSAVYLCASSLGGRATYEQYFGPGTRLTVT.

The chain couples TRBV29-1 to TRBJ2-1, with TRBD1 as a possible D gene (5 bases). CDR1 SQVTM and CDR2 ANQGSEA come from the germline V gene. CDR3 length: 13 amino acids. The germline V and J ends were trimmed by 4 bases and 6 bases, with 13 bases remaining between them. The CDR3 loop reads CSVGLTEFNEQFF. In nucleotides, the CDR3 is TGCAGCGTTGGCTTGACAGAGTTCAATGAGCAGTTCTTC.

This chain joins TRBV7-9 and TRBJ1-3, with D maybe TRBD1 (6 bases). Germline CDR1 and CDR2: SEHNR and FQNEAQ (reference sequence). This CDR3 contains 13 residues. The V end was cut by 6 bases, the J end by 1 base, with 7 bases between. Here the CDR3 DNA reads TGTGCCAGCAGAGGGGGGTCTGGAAACACCATATATTTT. Its translation is CASRGGSGNTIYF.

This chain links TRBV5-6 with TRBJ2-3; 7 nucleotides match TRBD2. The CDR3 extends over 16 amino acids. CDR1 is SGHDT, CDR2 YYEEEE, per germline. After removal of 4 bases from V and 4 bases from J, the junction contained 12 bases not matched to a gene. The CDR3 reads CASSKGAGWSPDTQYF. Here the CDR3 DNA reads TGTGCCAGCAGCAAGGGAGCGGGGTGGTCCCCAGATACGCAGTATTTT.

The chain couples TRBV19 to TRBJ1-1; TRBD1 might be the D (5 bases). The CDR3 length is 14 residues. The V and J ends lost 3 bases and 4 bases respectively, with 12 bases between them. Germline lookup yields CDR1 LNHDA and CDR2 SQIVND (reference sequence). The CDR3 loop reads CASSIPGRGTEAFF. CDR3 bases: TGTGCCAGTAGTATCCCAGGGAGGGGCACTGAAGCTTTCTTT.

This rearrangement joins TRBV6-5 to TRBJ1-6; D is uncertain. V lost 0 bases, J lost 7 bases, and 4 bases lay in between. CDR1 is MNHEY, CDR2 SVGAGI, per germline. The CDR3 spans 13 residues. Written as DNA, the CDR3 is TGTGCCAGCAGTTACTCTGTCAATTCACCCCTCCACTTT. This encodes CASSYSVNSPLHF.

This rearrangement joins TRBV27 to TRBJ2-7; D is unclear. The CDR3 has 13 amino acids. Germline assignment: CDR1 MNHEY and CDR2 SMNVEV (reference sequence). Trimming took off 1 base at V and 0 bases at J, with 4 bases between the two ends. CDR3 protein: CASSLFSSYEQYF. The CDR3 DNA is TGTGCCAGCAGTTTATTCAGCTCCTACGAGCAGTACTTC.

J is TRBJ2-5 and V is TRBV6-5, with D unclear. The CDR3 runs 14 residues. Trimming cost V 6 bases and J 2 bases, with 13 bases left between them. Germline CDR1 reads MNHEY; CDR2 reads SVGAGI. The CDR3: CASSLGQWQETQYF. CDR3 nucleotide sequence: TGTGCCAGCAGCCTCGGGCAGTGGCAAGAGACCCAGTACTTC.

The chain combines TRBV11-2 with TRBJ2-5; tentative D call: TRBD1 (6 bases). V was trimmed by 5 bases and J by 0 bases, leaving 22 bases between them. The CDR3 covers 18 residues. Per germline, CDR1 SGHAT and CDR2 FQNNGV. This CDR3 is CASSIRGGQGLDQETQYF. CDR3 sequence (DNA): TGTGCCAGCAGCATTAGAGGTGGGCAGGGGCTGGACCAAGAGACCCAGTACTTC.

The chain employs TRBV30 and TRBJ2-3; D gene ambiguous. Germline assignment: CDR1 GTSNPN and CDR2 SVGIG (reference sequence). CDR3 length: 13 amino acids. Trimming left V 4 bases short and J 0 bases short, with 8 bases between. The CDR3 region has the DNA TGTGCCTGGACCGTGACTAGCACAGATACGCAGTATTTT. It codes for CAWTVTSTDTQYF.

This chain connects TRBV7-3 to TRBJ2-1; D call uncertain. V lost 0 bases, J lost 8 bases, and 8 bases lay in between. The CDR3 sequence is 13 residues long. Looked up from germline, CDR1 is SGHTA and CDR2 is FQGTGA. CDR3 region: CASSLTLKDEQFF. The CDR3 DNA follows: TGTGCCAGCAGCTTAACGTTAAAAGATGAGCAGTTCTTC.

The chain links TRBV7-9 to TRBJ2-3, with D tentatively TRBD1 (5 bases). The V gene's germline CDR1 is SEHNR and CDR2 FQNEAQ (reference sequence). The CDR3 spans 13 residues. V was pared by 6 bases and J by 2 bases, with 9 bases between. CDR3 sequence: CASSDRDTDTQYF. The CDR3, as DNA: TGTGCCAGCAGTGACAGAGACACAGATACGCAGTATTTT.

This clone was seen once. The chain employs TRBV7-3 and TRBJ2-7, with D perhaps assigned TRBD1 or TRBD2 (5 bases each). The CDR3 is 14 residues long. Per germline, CDR1 SGHTA and CDR2 FQGTGA. The V end was cut by 1 base, the J end by 4 bases, with 11 bases between. The CDR3 DNA sequence: TGTGCCAGCAGCTTAAATGAGGGGATTTACGAGCAGTACTTC. This encodes CASSLNEGIYEQYF.

The chain uses TRBV9 and TRBJ2-1; the match to TRBD1 covers 9 bases. The CDR3 is made up of 15 amino acids. CDR1 and CDR2 (germline): SGDLS, YYNGEE. Trimming took 4 bases from V and 7 from J; bases not matched to a gene: 9. The CDR3 DNA reads as TGTGCCAGCAGCACTCCGGGACAGGGTACTAATGAGCAGTTCTTC. It codes for CASSTPGQGTNEQFF.

The rearrangement links TRBV11-2 to TRBJ2-1; D not certain. The germline CDR1 and CDR2 sequences are SGHAT and FQNNGV. V was cut by 5 bases and J by 1 base, with 9 bases left in between. The CDR3 consists of 14 residues. The CDR3 loop is CASSPSRSYNEQFF. For the CDR3, the DNA is TGTGCCAGCAGCCCTTCCAGGTCCTACAATGAGCAGTTCTTC.

The chain joins TRBV30 to TRBJ1-5, with D uncertain. Germline values: CDR1 GTSNPN, CDR2 SVGIG (reference sequence). The CDR3 consists of 12 residues. The V gene lost 8 bases and the J gene lost 6 bases, with 14 bases spanning the gap. CDR3 in DNA: TGTGCCGCAAAAAACGAAGCTCAGCCCCAGCATTTT. It specifies CAAKNEAQPQHF.

This rearrangement joins TRBV5-5 to TRBJ2-7; D uncertain. The CDR3 covers 13 residues. Germline loops: CDR1 SGHKS, CDR2 YYEKEE (reference sequence). The V gene lost 0 bases and the J gene lost 3 bases, with 7 bases spanning the gap. The CDR3 protein is CASSLGPNYEQYF. CDR3 nucleotides: TGTGCCAGCAGCTTGGGACCCAACTACGAGCAGTACTTC.